The 8 T cell receptor beta chains given below trace back to one sample, sequenced in a study of cytomegalovirus exposure and HLA in healthy donors listed by TCRdb under 2017. The library was made by the immunoSEQ multiplex PCR assay. For the multiplex PCR, a mixture combining 60 forward primers for TCR Vbeta segments and 13 reverse primers for TCR Jbeta segments was used. This immuneACCESS table, as held by TCRdb, lists in-frame sequences with V and J called but not all clones. Of the missing ones, under half trace to an unresolved V gene in checked studies; the others have no known cause. Within this sample are about 130,000 clones, with 80% of them counted one time only. Approximately 10% of the sample belongs to the ten largest clones. The specimen sequenced was PBMCs. Receptors were obtained from a man under 40 in good health and CMV-seropositive.

The rearrangement links TRBV6-5 to TRBJ2-7; weak D call: TRBD2 (5 bases). The CDR3 has 13 residues. The V gene's germline CDR1 is MNHEY and CDR2 SVGAGI. V dropped 2 bases and J dropped 6 bases, with 11 bases sitting between them. CDR3 in amino acids: CASSYAWRFEQYF. The CDR3 bases are TGTGCCAGCAGTTACGCCTGGAGGTTCGAGCAGTACTTC.

The genes are TRBV15 and TRBJ2-3, with D possibly being TRBD2 (5 bases). Trimming took 3 bases from V and 9 from J, leaving 16 bases between them. The CDR3 contains 14 residues. In germline, CDR1 is LNHNV, CDR2 YYDKDF (reference sequence). This CDR3 is CATSSYLNTGTQYF. CDR3 coding DNA: TGTGCCACCAGCAGCTATCTAAATACGGGGACGCAGTATTTT. The variable domain in full, completed from reference TRBV15 and TRBJ2-3, reads DAMVIQNPRYQVTQFGKPVTLSCSQTLNHNVMYWYQQKSSQAPKLLFHYYDKDFNNEADTPDNFQSRRPNTSFCFLDIRSPGLGDTAMYLCATSSYLNTGTQYFGPGTRLTVL.

This clone was counted a few times. V and J are TRBV5-4 and TRBJ2-3; TRBD1 agrees at 7 bases. Germline V lookup: CDR1 SGHNT, CDR2 YYREEE (reference sequence). V lost 4 bases to trimming and J lost 0 bases; unmatched junction nucleotides: 8. CDR3 length: 16 amino acids. The CDR3 DNA reads TGTGCCAGCAGCCTCCATGGACAGGCAAGCACAGATACGCAGTATTTT. Amino acid sequence: CASSLHGQASTDTQYF.

V is TRBV9 and J is TRBJ2-7; D is unresolved. V was pared by 6 bases and J by 2 bases, with 9 bases between. CDR1 and CDR2 from the germline V gene are SGDLS and YYNGEE. This CDR3 contains 12 residues. This CDR3 is CASIFLAYEQYF. The CDR3 DNA follows: TGTGCCAGCATCTTCCTAGCCTACGAGCAGTACTTC.

The chain recombines TRBV7-3 with TRBJ2-5, with 16 bases fitting TRBD2. Germline CDR1 SGHTA, CDR2 FQGTGA. Trimming at V came to 5 bases and at J to 5 bases, leaving 8 bases not matched to a gene. This CDR3 has 17 amino acids. The CDR3, as DNA: TGTGCCAGCAGCCGCGGGACTAGCGGGGGGGTGGGTGAGACCCAGTACTTC. Translating gives CASSRGTSGGVGETQYF.

V is TRBV7-8 and J is TRBJ1-1; no clear D gene. Trimming cost V 1 base and J 1 base, with 7 bases left between them. CDR3 length: 14 residues. CDR1 and CDR2 from the germline V gene are SGHVS and FQNEAQ. CDR3 region: CASSLVPGNTEAFF. The CDR3 nucleotides read TGTGCCAGCAGCTTAGTTCCGGGGAACACTGAAGCTTTCTTT.

Here the CDR3 reads CASSVGPGTYEQYF. The CDR3 region has the DNA TGTGCCAGCTCAGTGGGGCCAGGGACCTACGAGCAGTACTTC. V usage is TRBV18 and J usage is TRBJ2-7, with D perhaps matching TRBD1 (5 bases). Trimming took 5 bases from V and 2 from J, leaving 13 bases between them. Germline CDR1 and CDR2: KGHSH and LQKENI. The CDR3 is 14 amino acids.

The chain joins TRBV9 to TRBJ2-7; 16 positions agree with TRBD2. With V trimmed by 4 bases and J by 3 bases, 4 bases remained unmatched. This CDR3 contains 16 residues. CDR1 and CDR2 (germline): SGDLS, YYNGEE. This CDR3 is CASSMGTSGGVYEQYF. The CDR3 coding sequence is TGTGCCAGCAGCATGGGGACTAGCGGGGGGGTCTACGAGCAGTACTTC.